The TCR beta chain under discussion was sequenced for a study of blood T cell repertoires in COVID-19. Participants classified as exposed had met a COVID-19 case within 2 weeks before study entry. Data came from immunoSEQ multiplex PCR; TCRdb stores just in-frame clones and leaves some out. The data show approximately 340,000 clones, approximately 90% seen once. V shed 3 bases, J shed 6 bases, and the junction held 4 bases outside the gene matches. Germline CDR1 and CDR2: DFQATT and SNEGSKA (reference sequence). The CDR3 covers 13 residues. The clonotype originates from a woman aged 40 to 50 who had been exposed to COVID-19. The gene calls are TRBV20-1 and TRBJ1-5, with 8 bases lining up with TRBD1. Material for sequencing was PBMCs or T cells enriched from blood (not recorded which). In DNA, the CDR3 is TGCAGTGCTAGTGCAGGGGGCGGTCAGCCCCAGCATTTT. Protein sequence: CSASAGGGQPQHF.